This record covers a single TCR beta chain. This clone was recorded only once. Its antigen has not been determined. Base qualities were left out, and no much larger clone turns up one base away. The CDR3 holds 14 amino acids from the cysteine to the phenylalanine. Just the 42-base CDR3 DNA is kept, in frame starting at base 1. Ends trimmed: V by 3 bases, J by 5 bases; bases unmatched to a gene: 7. For CDR1 and CDR2, the germline V gene lists SGHRS and YFSETQ. This record belongs to a study of shared clonotypes between healthy human individuals (dated by TCRdb to 2018 to 2020). Study-level background: The cohort comprised a couple of women and three men aged 18 to 49 years. For each donor, three plates each were used for CD4 naive and CD4 memory, two plates were used for CD8 naive, and one plate was used for CD8 memory. Blood TCR repertoires of a handful of healthy adults were deeply sequenced to estimate repertoire size and the extent of clonotype sharing between individuals. Libraries were prepared and TCR repertoires were sequenced by different laboratories using diverse techniques, in order to increase sequencing depth and limit assay-specific biases. Per donor, leukapheresis produced somewhere between about 0.9 and 9.5 billion PBMCs.

Using the deep immunoSEQ assay, multiplex PCR amplified TCR CDR3 regions from genomic DNA. Extracted genomic DNA from each cell subset was spread evenly across all wells of several immunoSEQ 96-well plates, with each plate serving as a replicate. For sorted subsets, around 200 ng genomic DNA, equal to 30,000 to 35,000 T cell genomes, was loaded into each replicate PCR. The purified libraries were quantified using a Qubit 3.0 fluorometer, sized with a Bioanalyzer 2100, and then quantified again using the KAPA Library Quantification kit. Each immunoSEQ 96-well plate was sequenced on its own single-read 150-cycle Illumina NextSeq 550 flow cell. As for the authors' bioinformatics: The immunoSEQ output contained only junctional sequences without quality scores, so filtering could not match that applied to full-length reads. Sequences were annotated with PyIR, a Python wrapper for IgBLAST v1.9, using IMGT germline references to assign V/J genes and CDR3. Reads were filtered out if the reads had weak V/J assignments (E-value above 1e-6), no CDR3, stop codons, out-of-frame junctions, or ambiguous translated residues. A V3J clonotype was defined by an identical inferred V gene, J gene, and CDR3 amino acid sequence. Percentage overlap between repertoires was computed as shared unique clonotypes divided by the size of the smaller repertoire. RTK rarefaction, the Chao1 estimator, and Recon v2.1 estimates of unobserved clonotypes were used to assess repertoire richness. Generation probabilities were computed with OLGA for all TCRbeta clonotypes obtained by the gDNA method from several donors. In its TCRdb copy, this immuneACCESS table keeps in-frame sequences only and misses some clones. Where compared with another copy, unresolved V genes explain less than half of these, and the others have no known cause. Clone size and V and J calls were adopted from that table, with D and trimming inferred from the DNA. The sample profile shows fewer than 3 million clones; roughly 92% of them were found once. The biggest ten clones account for approximately 0.41% of the sample.

The donors were healthy, HIV-negative adults who had no recently reported acute infections or vaccinations. Only Caucasian adults living in Nashville, Tennessee, USA were represented among the donors. CD4+ T cells were enriched through magnetic negative selection, after which naive cells were positively selected on CD45RA and the remaining negative fraction served as the memory subset. After blood collection by leukapheresis, PBMCs were isolated using Ficoll-Histopaque density gradient centrifugation and then cryopreserved in the vapor phase of liquid nitrogen. Purity and quantity of every magnetically sorted T cell population were checked by analytical flow cytometry. From each sorted fraction, genomic DNA was isolated and quantified by UV absorbance on a Nanodrop 2000c. General conclusions and limits of the study: Approximately 5% of naive CD4, around 3.5% of naive CD8, approximately 2% of memory CD4, and around 0.42% of memory CD8 clonotypes were shared across a few donors. Because the study included only a small number of donors, the genetic and exposure-history diversity represented was limited. Sampling was limited to blood, and TCR repertoires in tissue likely differ from TCR repertoires in blood. Higher generation probabilities were observed for clonotypes shared by all four sorted-subset donors than for non-shared clonotypes. Even with the large sequencing depth, rarefaction of the sorted-subset datasets indicated that sequencing was incomplete. Pairwise subsampling led to the expectation that sequencing depth would affect the degree of clonotype sharing among donors. Naive subsets generally had larger estimated clonotype richness than memory subsets.

This TCR was recovered from a man aged 18 to 29 in good health. Some clones in this sample may be carry-over from other donors' samples. Recombination joined TRBV5-1 with TRBJ2-7, and 8 bases in between align with TRBD1. What was sequenced was naive CD4+ T cells from PBMCs. Sample cell subset or site, as interpreted from the label and publication: CD45RA+ positively selected. The CDR3 has the sequence CASSYADRGHEQYF. The nucleotides read TGCGCCAGCAGCTACGCAGACAGGGGCCACGAGCAGTACTTC.